This T cell receptor (beta chain) derives from a study of blood T cell repertoires in COVID-19. Study-wide context: Samples came from the United States, Italy and Spain, spanning acute and convalescent COVID-19. PBMCs, B-cell-depleted T cells, or T cells provided the cDNA or gDNA that made up the material.

Per the original methods: Researchers report that nucleated cell counts were estimated from reference gene primer amplification. Repertoires were generated with immunoSEQ multiplex PCR, while TCRdb's copy carries only in-frame clones and drops some. The V and J calls and clone size are taken from that table; D and trimming were inferred from the DNA. Of 45,000 to 60,000 clones in the sample, around 90% are singletons; the top ten hold approximately 2.8%. The CDR3 is 12 amino acids. Between the trimmed V and J ends, which lost 5 bases and 6 bases, there was a span of 11 bases. Germline CDR1 reads SGHTA; CDR2 reads FQGNSA.

The rearrangement uses TRBV7-2 and TRBJ2-7; D might be TRBD1 (5 bases). The TCR was taken from a man in his fifties or sixties with acute or convalescent COVID-19. The sequenced sample consisted of peripheral blood. CDR3 amino acids: CASSQTQGEQYF. Here the CDR3 DNA reads TGTGCCAGCAGCCAGACTCAGGGCGAGCAGTACTTC.